This TCR beta chain was found in a study of T cell changes during pregnancy in multiple sclerosis. Sequencing was performed with immunoSEQ multiplex PCR; in TCRdb, only in-frame clones are kept and a portion is missing. The sample contains about 48,000 clones, 85% to 95% of which appear only once. In germline, CDR1 is SGHTS, CDR2 YDEGEE. Trimming left V 1 base short and J 3 bases short, with 11 bases between. The CDR3 is 15 amino acids. Sequenced material: CD4+ T cells from peripheral blood mononuclear cells, taken in the second trimester of pregnancy. The chain uses TRBV5-8 and TRBJ2-1, with a tentative D call TRBD2 (5 bases). This clonotype was sampled from a female donor in good health, enrolled as a control in a pregnancy study. DNA of the CDR3: TGTGCCAGCAGCTTGATCGCGGGCCTCTACAATGAGCAGTTCTTC. It encodes CASSLIAGLYNEQFF. The full variable domain, rest sourced from reference TRBV5-8 and TRBJ2-1, is EAGVTQSPTHLIKTRGQQATLRCSPISGHTSVYWYQQALGLGLQFLLWYDEGEERNRGNFPPRFSGRQFPNYSSELNVNALELEDSALYLCASSLIAGLYNEQFFGPGTRLTVL.